This TCR beta chain was identified during a study of post-analysis software for immune sequencing data. Only one count was recorded for this clonotype. Its antigen is still unknown. General study points: The study found TRBV5-6, TRBV5-1 and TRBV20-1 among about 5 TRBV segments more frequent in patients than controls. Versus controls, multiple sclerosis patients showed significantly lower diversity (normalized Chao1).

V gave up 4 bases and J gave up 3 bases; unmatched junction bases: 0. Germline V gene data show CDR1 as SGHKS and CDR2 as YYEKEE (reference sequence). This CDR3 has 16 residues. TCR beta libraries were prepared from cDNA with unique molecular identifiers. Some 500,000 cDNA molecules were obtained from about 1 to 10 million T cells. TCRdb reanalysed the PCR reads using MiXCR and keeps one entry per CDR3 protein. The sample holds roughly 870,000 distinct CDR3 sequences, about 53% seen once. Sequences were obtained from blood. The gene calls are TRBV5-5 and TRBJ2-6; 14 nucleotides agree with TRBD2. This receptor was obtained from a girl between 10 and 17 years old with multiple sclerosis. DNA of the CDR3: TGTGCCAGCAGCGGACTAGCGGGAGGTGGGGCCAACGTCCTGACTTTC. Translating it yields CASSGLAGGGANVLTF.